These T cell receptor beta chains were read from a single sample in a study of cytomegalovirus exposure and HLA in healthy donors. The assay was immunoSEQ multiplex PCR, and TCRdb's table has in-frame clones only and misses some. The sample lists about 140,000 clones; roughly 80% were seen once. The sample consisted of PBMCs. These receptor sequences come from a female donor in good health and CMV-seronegative. Each CDR3 is given with its conserved first and last residue. The order of the fields is J gene, D gene, clone size, V gene, CDR3 protein, CDR3 DNA. The D gene is left open where the match is weak. Part of the rows lack a size; the others show once, few, many or a class for expanded clones.

>TRBJ2-7|TRBD2|.|TRBV5-1
CASSLDPAGGYEQYF
TGCGCCAGCAGCTTGGACCCAGCGGGAGGGTACGAGCAGTACTTC
>TRBJ1-1|TRBD1|once|TRBV30
CACQGQERWGTEAFF
TGTGCCTGTCAGGGACAGGAGCGGTGGGGCACTGAAGCTTTCTTT
>TRBJ1-2|.|.|TRBV29-1
CSVVWRSEDGYTF
TGCAGCGTGGTTTGGAGGTCGGAGGATGGCTACACCTTC
>TRBJ2-5|TRBD2|.|TRBV5-1
CASSTTSGALGETQYF
TGCGCCAGCAGCACTACTAGCGGGGCCCTGGGGGAGACCCAGTACTTC
>TRBJ2-5|.|.|TRBV30
CAWSVSGKETQYF
TGTGCCTGGAGTGTTTCCGGGAAAGAGACCCAGTACTTC
>TRBJ2-7|TRBD2|.|TRBV5-1
CASRRLAGDVGYEQYF
TGCGCCAGCAGACGACTAGCGGGCGACGTTGGGTACGAGCAGTACTTC
>TRBJ2-2|.|.|TRBV15
CATSRGGLNTGELFF
TGTGCCACCAGCAGAGGAGGGTTGAACACCGGGGAGCTGTTTTTT
>TRBJ2-3|TRBD2|.|TRBV5-1
CASSTAGGQVTDTQYF
TGCGCCAGCAGCACAGCGGGGGGGCAAGTCACAGATACGCAGTATTTT
>TRBJ2-2|TRBD2|.|TRBV14
CASSEPTSGRTTGELFF
TGTGCCAGCAGTGAGCCGACTAGCGGGAGGACCACCGGGGAGCTGTTTTTT
>TRBJ2-2|TRBD1|.|TRBV18
CASSRTGTASTGELFF
TGTGCCAGCTCACGAACCGGGACAGCATCCACCGGGGAGCTGTTTTTT
>TRBJ2-2|TRBD2|.|TRBV7-6
CASSKGGLGSGELFF
TGTGCCAGCAGCAAAGGGGGACTAGGGTCCGGGGAGCTGTTTTTT
>TRBJ1-2|.|.|TRBV10-3
CAIFAGNYGYTF
TGTGCCATCTTTGCGGGGAACTATGGCTACACCTTC
>TRBJ2-7|TRBD2|.|TRBV6-1
CASSEGGLAGAYEQYF
TGTGCCAGCAGTGAGGGGGGACTAGCGGGAGCCTACGAGCAGTACTTC
>TRBJ1-6|.|.|TRBV30
CAGLWVLGSPLHF
TGTGCCGGGCTTTGGGTCTTGGGTTCACCCCTCCACTTT
>TRBJ1-1|.|.|TRBV19
CATTLRGYTEAFF
TGTGCCACCACCCTTCGCGGATACACTGAAGCTTTCTTT
>TRBJ2-3|.|once|TRBV7-8
CASSLRERGTDTQYF
TGTGCCAGCAGCCTTCGCGAGCGGGGCACAGATACGCAGTATTTT
>TRBJ1-2|.|.|TRBV28
CASSLLRGTYGYTF
TGTGCCAGCAGTTTATTAAGGGGGACCTATGGCTACACCTTC
>TRBJ1-6|.|.|TRBV6-5
CASTTGHYNSPLHF
TGTGCCAGCACAACGGGACACTATAATTCACCCCTCCACTTT
>TRBJ1-6|TRBD1|.|TRBV10-1
CASSPGTGNPPLHF
TGCGCCAGCAGCCCCGGGACAGGGAATCCACCCCTCCACTTT
>TRBJ1-5|.|.|TRBV30
CAWSALSNQPQHF
TGTGCCTGGAGTGCCCTTAGCAATCAGCCCCAGCATTTT
>TRBJ1-1|.|once|TRBV11-2
CASSLGHFRSLEAFF
TGTGCCAGCAGCTTAGGACACTTTCGATCGCTTGAAGCTTTCTTT
>TRBJ2-7|.|.|TRBV29-1
CSVRTRLTYEQYF
TGCAGCGTCCGGACTCGACTGACCTACGAGCAGTACTTC
>TRBJ2-2|TRBD1|.|TRBV25-1
CASSWTGGADTGELFF
TGTGCCAGCTCATGGACAGGGGGCGCAGACACCGGGGAGCTGTTTTTT
>TRBJ2-2|TRBD2|.|TRBV4-1
CASSPWGLAGGGTGELFF
TGCGCCAGCAGCCCCTGGGGACTAGCGGGGGGAGGAACCGGGGAGCTGTTTTTT
>TRBJ2-1|TRBD2|few|TRBV7-9
CASSPTSGERGNEQFF
TGTGCCAGCAGCCCGACTAGCGGGGAGAGAGGCAATGAGCAGTTCTTC
>TRBJ2-5|TRBD2|.|TRBV6-1
CASSEGSLAGGSPQYF
TGTGCCAGCAGTGAAGGATCTCTAGCGGGAGGGTCCCCCCAGTACTTC
>TRBJ2-5|.|.|TRBV7-8
CASSLGLGGGETQYF
TGTGCCAGCAGCTTAGGGCTGGGGGGTGGAGAGACCCAGTACTTC
>TRBJ2-1|.|.|TRBV28
CASSLWQGSSYNEQFF
TGTGCCAGCAGTTTATGGCAGGGGTCCTCCTACAATGAGCAGTTCTTC
>TRBJ1-2|TRBD1|.|TRBV20-1
CSAAGTAGYTF
TGCAGTGCAGCCGGGACAGCAGGCTACACCTTC
>TRBJ1-4|TRBD1|.|TRBV27
CASSRQGGSRLTNEKLFF
TGTGCCAGCAGCCGACAAGGGGGCAGTCGGCTAACTAATGAAAAACTGTTTTTT
>TRBJ2-1|.|once|TRBV5-4
CASSSMNREAQFF
TGTGCCAGCAGCTCCATGAACAGGGAAGCGCAGTTCTTC
>TRBJ1-4|.|.|TRBV5-1
CASSEAVANEKLFF
TGCGCCAGCAGCGAAGCGGTGGCTAATGAAAAACTGTTTTTT
>TRBJ1-5|.|once|TRBV6-6
CASSWGTNSNQPQHF
TGTGCCAGCAGCTGGGGGACAAATAGCAATCAGCCCCAGCATTTT
>TRBJ1-2|.|.|TRBV7-2
CASSLLDGHTF
TGTGCCAGCAGCCTCCTCGATGGCCACACCTTC
>TRBJ1-1|.|few|TRBV5-6
CASSLDIQLTEAFF
TGTGCCAGCAGCTTGGACATTCAATTAACTGAAGCTTTCTTT
>TRBJ2-1|TRBD2|.|TRBV6-5
CASRNGGRSYNEQFF
TGTGCCAGCCGGAACGGGGGGAGGTCCTACAATGAGCAGTTCTTC
>TRBJ1-1|TRBD1|.|TRBV28
CASSRSTRGKGTEAFF
TGTGCCAGCAGTCGATCGACCAGGGGGAAAGGCACTGAAGCTTTCTTT
>TRBJ2-5|.|.|TRBV30
CASQREETQYF
TGTGCCTCCCAGCGCGAAGAGACCCAGTACTTC
>TRBJ1-2|.|.|TRBV19
CASSTDSTTYGYPF
TGTGCCAGTAGTACAGATTCGACAACCTATGGCTACCCCTTC
>TRBJ2-7|.|.|TRBV7-7
CASSPGTETYEQYF
TGTGCTAGCAGCCCCGGGACTGAGACCTACGAGCAGTACTTC
>TRBJ1-1|.|.|TRBV9
CASSGHGVGTTEAFF
TGTGCCAGCAGCGGACACGGGGTCGGAACCACTGAAGCTTTCTTT
>TRBJ2-5|TRBD2|.|TRBV10-1
CASSSGLAGGETQYF
TGCGCCAGCAGTTCTGGACTAGCGGGAGGAGAGACCCAGTACTTC
>TRBJ1-1|TRBD1|.|TRBV7-9
CASLGQGNLNTEAFF
TGTGCCAGCCTCGGACAGGGCAACCTGAACACTGAAGCTTTCTTT
>TRBJ1-1|.|many|TRBV14
CASSQVQNTEAFF
TGTGCCAGCAGCCAAGTCCAGAACACTGAAGCTTTCTTT
>TRBJ2-7|.|.|TRBV20-1
CSVADSYEQYF
TGCAGTGTAGCGGACTCCTACGAGCAGTACTTC
>TRBJ1-1|.|few|TRBV5-1
CASSHGRGGEAFF
TGCGCCAGCAGCCACGGTCGGGGGGGTGAAGCTTTCTTT
>TRBJ1-1|.|.|TRBV5-8
CASRSGLANTEAFF
TGTGCCAGCAGGTCGGGACTTGCGAACACTGAAGCTTTCTTT
>TRBJ2-5|TRBD1|.|TRBV7-8
CASSLAGDRAETQYF
TGTGCCAGCAGCTTAGCTGGCGACAGGGCCGAGACCCAGTACTTC
>TRBJ2-5|.|.|TRBV19
CASSEQLARRGTQYF
TGTGCCAGTAGTGAGCAACTAGCCCGGAGGGGAACCCAGTACTTC
>TRBJ1-5|.|.|TRBV11-1
CASSLGVGSNQPQHF
TGTGCCAGCAGCTTAGGGGTCGGGAGCAATCAGCCCCAGCATTTT
>TRBJ2-6|.|.|TRBV27
CASRPDRAGANVLTF
TGTGCCAGCAGGCCCGACAGAGCCGGGGCCAACGTCCTGACTTTC
>TRBJ2-1|TRBD2|.|TRBV11-1
CASSREGGAGLAGYNEQFF
TGTGCCAGCAGCCGGGAGGGGGGAGCGGGACTAGCGGGATACAATGAGCAGTTCTTC
>TRBJ2-7|TRBD2|.|TRBV27
CASRPGTSVSYEQYF
TGTGCCAGCAGACCTGGGACTAGCGTTTCCTACGAGCAGTACTTC